These T cell receptor beta chains were read from a single sample in a study of blood T cells in healthy people across ages. Each CDR3 protein is one row after TCRdb ran MiXCR on the 5' RACE reads. The table lists approximately 290,000 distinct CDR3 sequences, roughly 27% of them singletons. What was sequenced was blood. These receptors were collected from a woman in her seventies in good health. CDR3s include the opening cysteine and the closing phenylalanine or tryptophan. Each record gives: V gene, J gene, clone size, D gene, CDR3 protein, CDR3 DNA. A D gene is named only where the DNA matches it firmly. Expanded clones are given a class, and other clones once, few, many or no size at all.

v_call: TRBV7-2
j_call: TRBJ1-4
clone_size: NA
d_call: NA
cdr3_aa: CAISKGDRGAEKLFF
cdr3_nt: TGTGCCATCTCAAAGGGGGACCGCGGTGCCGAAAAACTGTTTTTT

v_call: TRBV7-2
j_call: TRBJ2-7
clone_size: NA
d_call: NA
cdr3_aa: CASSSRTGNAYEQYF
cdr3_nt: TGTGCCAGCAGCTCCCGTACCGGGAACGCCTACGAGCAGTACTTC

v_call: TRBV7-6
j_call: TRBJ2-7
clone_size: many
d_call: NA
cdr3_aa: CASSLGSPPYEQYF
cdr3_nt: TGTGCCAGCAGCTTAGGCTCACCTCCCTACGAGCAGTACTTC

v_call: TRBV14
j_call: TRBJ2-1
clone_size: few
d_call: TRBD2
cdr3_aa: CASRGTSGREYEQFF
cdr3_nt: TGTGCCAGCAGAGGGACTAGCGGGAGGGAGTATGAGCAGTTCTTC

v_call: TRBV9
j_call: TRBJ2-5
clone_size: few
d_call: NA
cdr3_aa: CASSFGPRRETQYF
cdr3_nt: TGTGCCAGCAGCTTCGGGCCCCGGCGAGAGACCCAGTACTTC

v_call: TRBV29-1
j_call: TRBJ2-7
clone_size: many
d_call: NA
cdr3_aa: CSVEDGVAEQYF
cdr3_nt: TGCAGCGTTGAAGACGGGGTGGCCGAGCAGTACTTC

v_call: TRBV3-1
j_call: TRBJ2-1
clone_size: NA
d_call: TRBD2
cdr3_aa: CASSQDWLGGIEQFF
cdr3_nt: TGTGCCAGCAGCCAAGATTGGTTGGGAGGGATTGAGCAGTTCTTC

v_call: TRBV29-1
j_call: TRBJ2-7
clone_size: NA
d_call: NA
cdr3_aa: CSVASSGGTTYEQYF
cdr3_nt: TGCAGCGTTGCTTCGAGCGGAGGAACCACCTACGAGCAGTACTTC

v_call: TRBV5-6
j_call: TRBJ1-4
clone_size: NA
d_call: NA
cdr3_aa: CASSDAGRTNEKLFF
cdr3_nt: TGTGCCAGCAGCGATGCAGGGAGAACTAATGAAAAACTGTTTTTT

v_call: TRBV29-1
j_call: TRBJ2-1
clone_size: NA
d_call: NA
cdr3_aa: CSVEEAGGIGHEQFF
cdr3_nt: TGCAGCGTTGAAGAGGCCGGGGGTATCGGCCATGAGCAGTTCTTC

v_call: TRBV7-9
j_call: TRBJ2-5
clone_size: many
d_call: TRBD1
cdr3_aa: CASSLGQGVPYQETQYF
cdr3_nt: TGTGCCAGCAGCTTAGGACAGGGGGTCCCGTACCAAGAGACCCAGTACTTC

v_call: TRBV21-1
j_call: TRBJ2-7
clone_size: NA
d_call: NA
cdr3_aa: CASSKARDRCHEQCF
cdr3_nt: TGTGCCAGCAGCAAAGCGCGAGACAGGTGCCACGAGCAGTGCTTC

v_call: TRBV15
j_call: TRBJ2-5
clone_size: NA
d_call: NA
cdr3_aa: CATSSRQETQYF
cdr3_nt: TGTGCCACCTCTAGTCGTCAAGAGACCCAGTACTTC

v_call: TRBV18
j_call: TRBJ2-1
clone_size: NA
d_call: TRBD2
cdr3_aa: CASSTGTSGSYNEQFF
cdr3_nt: TGTGCCAGCTCAACCGGGACTAGCGGTTCCTACAATGAGCAGTTCTTC

v_call: TRBV28
j_call: TRBJ1-2
clone_size: NA
d_call: NA
cdr3_aa: CASSPGWVRGYGYTF
cdr3_nt: TGTGCCAGCAGCCCAGGATGGGTCCGGGGCTATGGCTACACCTTC

v_call: TRBV20-1
j_call: TRBJ1-2
clone_size: NA
d_call: NA
cdr3_aa: CSASLRYYGYTF
cdr3_nt: TGCAGTGCTAGTTTAAGGTACTATGGCTACACCTTC

v_call: TRBV28
j_call: TRBJ2-7
clone_size: NA
d_call: TRBD1
cdr3_aa: CASRDSANRYEQYF
cdr3_nt: TGTGCCAGCCGGGACAGCGCCAACCGCTACGAGCAGTACTTC

v_call: TRBV10-1
j_call: TRBJ2-4
clone_size: NA
d_call: NA
cdr3_aa: CASSSGLTGGNIQYF
cdr3_nt: TGCGCCAGCAGCTCGGGCCTCACGGGCGGAAACATTCAGTACTTC

v_call: TRBV19
j_call: TRBJ2-1
clone_size: NA
d_call: TRBD2
cdr3_aa: CASSTYGTSGNNEQFF
cdr3_nt: TGTGCCAGTAGTACCTACGGGACTAGCGGAAACAATGAGCAGTTCTTC

v_call: TRBV7-3
j_call: TRBJ2-7
clone_size: NA
d_call: NA
cdr3_aa: CAQLVRVDEQYF
cdr3_nt: TGTGCCCAACTTGTCCGGGTTGACGAGCAGTACTTC

v_call: TRBV4-1
j_call: TRBJ2-1
clone_size: once
d_call: TRBD2
cdr3_aa: CASSHHRGTSTYNEQFF
cdr3_nt: TGCGCCAGCAGCCACCACCGTGGGACTAGCACCTACAATGAGCAGTTCTTC

v_call: TRBV7-9
j_call: TRBJ2-7
clone_size: many
d_call: NA
cdr3_aa: CASNKWDGSYEQYF
cdr3_nt: TGTGCCAGCAATAAGTGGGACGGGTCCTACGAGCAGTACTTC

v_call: TRBV7-3
j_call: TRBJ2-7
clone_size: many
d_call: TRBD1
cdr3_aa: CASSPYSGTGEHEQYF
cdr3_nt: TGTGCCAGCAGCCCTTACTCCGGGACAGGGGAGCACGAGCAGTACTTC

v_call: TRBV7-2
j_call: TRBJ2-5
clone_size: NA
d_call: NA
cdr3_aa: CASSLAGQTQYF
cdr3_nt: TGTGCCAGCAGCTTAGCGGGGCAGACCCAGTACTTC

v_call: TRBV20-1
j_call: TRBJ2-3
clone_size: once
d_call: NA
cdr3_aa: CSARAVGGDTQYF
cdr3_nt: TGCAGTGCTAGAGCCGTTGGGGGGGATACGCAGTATTTT

v_call: TRBV5-1
j_call: TRBJ2-1
clone_size: NA
d_call: NA
cdr3_aa: CASSLDGASAGRDEQFF
cdr3_nt: TGCGCCAGCAGCTTGGACGGAGCATCCGCAGGAAGGGATGAGCAGTTCTTC

v_call: TRBV6-6
j_call: TRBJ1-2
clone_size: few
d_call: NA
cdr3_aa: CASMGRENHGYTF
cdr3_nt: TGTGCCAGCATGGGGAGGGAAAATCATGGCTACACCTTC

v_call: TRBV28
j_call: TRBJ2-7
clone_size: NA
d_call: TRBD1
cdr3_aa: CASSPTGTGYYEQYF
cdr3_nt: TGTGCCAGCAGCCCAACCGGGACAGGGTACTACGAGCAGTACTTC

v_call: TRBV28
j_call: TRBJ2-3
clone_size: NA
d_call: NA
cdr3_aa: CASREGGSRNTQYF
cdr3_nt: TGTGCCAGCAGGGAGGGGGGCTCTCGAAATACGCAGTATTTT

v_call: TRBV25-1
j_call: TRBJ1-4
clone_size: few
d_call: TRBD1
cdr3_aa: CASSEPRTGNEKLFF
cdr3_nt: TGTGCCAGCAGTGAACCACGGACAGGGAATGAAAAACTGTTTTTT

v_call: TRBV7-2
j_call: TRBJ2-1
clone_size: NA
d_call: NA
cdr3_aa: CASSSGSINEQFF
cdr3_nt: TGTGCCAGCAGCTCCGGCTCGATCAATGAGCAGTTCTTC

v_call: TRBV5-5
j_call: TRBJ2-5
clone_size: few
d_call: TRBD1
cdr3_aa: CASSQLQGRETQYF
cdr3_nt: TGTGCCAGCAGCCAATTACAGGGGCGAGAGACCCAGTACTTC

v_call: TRBV14
j_call: TRBJ1-5
clone_size: few
d_call: NA
cdr3_aa: CASSQAVSNQPQHF
cdr3_nt: TGTGCCAGCAGCCAGGCGGTTAGCAATCAGCCCCAGCATTTT

v_call: TRBV28
j_call: TRBJ2-3
clone_size: many
d_call: NA
cdr3_aa: CASSLRGGSTDTQYF
cdr3_nt: TGTGCCAGCAGTTTAAGGGGTGGAAGCACAGATACGCAGTATTTT

v_call: TRBV3-1
j_call: TRBJ2-7
clone_size: NA
d_call: TRBD1
cdr3_aa: CASSYMGQVSYEQYF
cdr3_nt: TGTGCCAGCAGCTACATGGGACAGGTGTCCTACGAGCAGTACTTC

v_call: TRBV29-1
j_call: TRBJ2-1
clone_size: few
d_call: NA
cdr3_aa: CSVEGGKGMSYNEQFF
cdr3_nt: TGCAGCGTTGAAGGCGGGAAAGGGATGTCCTACAATGAGCAGTTCTTC

v_call: TRBV29-1
j_call: TRBJ2-7
clone_size: NA
d_call: TRBD2
cdr3_aa: CSVRGTSTGEQYF
cdr3_nt: TGCAGCGTCCGTGGGACTAGCACCGGCGAGCAGTACTTC

v_call: TRBV9
j_call: TRBJ2-7
clone_size: few
d_call: NA
cdr3_aa: CASVILTYEQYF
cdr3_nt: TGTGCCAGCGTAATACTTACCTACGAGCAGTACTTC

v_call: TRBV6-5
j_call: TRBJ2-3
clone_size: few
d_call: NA
cdr3_aa: CASRGGRDTQYF
cdr3_nt: TGTGCCAGCAGAGGGGGGAGAGATACGCAGTATTTT

v_call: TRBV7-2
j_call: TRBJ2-7
clone_size: many
d_call: NA
cdr3_aa: CASSDRQTTYEQYF
cdr3_nt: TGTGCCAGCAGCGACCGACAGACTACCTACGAGCAGTACTTC

v_call: TRBV20-1
j_call: TRBJ2-2
clone_size: NA
d_call: NA
cdr3_aa: CSARDGLTGELFF
cdr3_nt: TGCAGTGCTAGAGATGGTCTCACCGGGGAGCTGTTTTTT